The clone carrying this T cell receptor beta chain was seen only a few times. This sample was included in a study of T cells in Graves' hyperthyroidism and ophthalmopathy. Trimming took off 2 bases at V and 3 bases at J, with 11 bases between the two ends. Germline values: CDR1 MNHEY, CDR2 SMNVEV (reference sequence). CDR3 length: 14 amino acids. Patients aged 18 to 65 with hyperthyroidism were newly diagnosed, with duration under 2 months. Template material for amplifying TCR beta CDR3 regions consisted of RNA transcripts. Primed by the HTBI set, a first-round RT-PCR was run on the TCR CDR3. TCRdb ran MiXCR on the multiplex PCR reads and lists one entry per CDR3 protein. The sample carries 200,000 to 250,000 distinct CDR3 sequences, less than 20% recorded once.

V is TRBV27 and J is TRBJ2-7; tentatively, D is TRBD1 (6 bases). The sequence was collected from a woman between 50 and 59 years old with Graves' hyperthyroidism. Source material: blood. DNA of the CDR3: TGTGCCAGCAGTTTAAGGGGGAGCGGCTACGAGCAGTACTTC. Its translation: CASSLRGSGYEQYF.